This T cell receptor (beta chain) was recovered during a study of shared clonotypes between healthy human individuals. Study-wide context: There were three CD4 naive, three CD4 memory, two CD8 naive and one CD8 memory plates per donor.

Regarding the study as a whole: Generation probabilities were higher for clonotypes shared across all four sorted-subset donors than for unshared ones.

Generated by immunoSEQ multiplex PCR, the TCRdb table keeps only in-frame clones and is missing some. Here the sample spans 550,000 to 700,000 clones, around 73% being singletons. Comments on this clone: Its antigen is currently unknown.

This CDR3 has 15 residues. The V and J ends lost 4 bases and 0 bases respectively, with 10 bases between them. Germline V lookup: CDR1 KGHSH, CDR2 LQKENI. Sequenced sample: memory CD4+ T cells sorted from blood. Sample subset: CD45RA-negative fraction. The clonotype comes from a woman aged 25-40 years in good health. The gene calls are TRBV18 and TRBJ1-5, with unresolved D. In DNA form, the CDR3 reads TGTGCCAGCTCACGCCGGGCGGATAGCAATCAGCCCCAGCATTTT. Residues: CASSRRADSNQPQHF.